This is a list of T cell receptor beta chains from one sample in a study of cytomegalovirus exposure and HLA in healthy donors. Libraries were prepared by immunoSEQ multiplex PCR; TCRdb keeps only in-frame clonotypes and omits some of them. Of under 150,000 clones listed, roughly four fifths are singletons. Source material: PBMCs. The receptors originated from a girl aged 2 to 9 in good health and CMV-seronegative. CDR3s leave out the opening cysteine and the closing phenylalanine or tryptophan. The order of the fields is clone size, D gene, V gene, CDR3 protein. A D gene is named only where the DNA matches it firmly. Clone size is given for some rows only: seen once, a few or many times, or a class if the clone is expanded.

. TRBD1 TRBV27 ASSMDRGSEQY
. TRBD1 TRBV5-1 ASSLLRGQDGYT
. TRBD1 TRBV28 ASSLRDRGPYEQY
. TRBD2 TRBV7-9 ASSLWGGESYNEQF
. . TRBV6-5 ASSRLVRDTDTQY
. TRBD1 TRBV5-1 ASSLGAGGYNEQF
few TRBD1 TRBV13 ASSSETDRGGGVF
. TRBD1 TRBV6-5 ASSLPTGTEAF
. TRBD1 TRBV6-4 ASSVTGTDGYT
. TRBD2 TRBV13 ASSLGGLAGGDSTYEQY
. TRBD2 TRBV19 ASSTSSGVYNEQF
few TRBD1 TRBV11-2 ASSSKTGVSYEQY
. TRBD1 TRBV6-5 ASKQGLGSTEAF
. . TRBV10-2 ASSEGGSGYNEQF
once TRBD1 TRBV7-9 ASSLGTGRSYEQY
. TRBD1 TRBV5-1 ASSPDPGQGREQY